The count of the clone carrying this TCR beta chain is one. The antigen remains unidentified. The sample belongs to a study of CD8+ T cells in alopecia areata. Study information: In an open-label trial, patients got 5 to 10 mg tofacitinib twice daily. Study conclusions and caveats: Among the 100 top clones, expanded CD8+ clones, like scalp clonality, were significantly decreased by tofacitinib. Patients displayed less clarity in TCR sharing than mice, a finding possibly related to HLA.

As the sequencing template, cDNA was produced by extracting RNA and reverse transcribing it. Profiled with immunoSEQ multiplex PCR; TCRdb holds only in-frame clones, not every one. Altogether more than 110,000 clones are present, around 82% being singletons, with the ten largest covering 20% to 25%. V lost 2 bases to trimming and J lost 6 bases; unmatched junction nucleotides: 3. This CDR3 is built from 13 residues. Per the germline V gene, CDR1 is SQVTM and CDR2 is ANQGSEA. Treatment meaning: oral pan-JAK inhibitor, 5-10 mg twice daily. From alopecia areata patients, lesional scalp punch biopsies and peripheral blood were collected.

The chain uses TRBV29-1 and TRBJ2-1; 8 bases map to TRBD1. The material was CD8+ T cells sorted from blood, obtained at week 4, from a patient treated with tofacitinib. The sequence was collected from a human donor with alopecia areata. The CDR3 bases are TGCAGCGTTGAACGAGACAGGGGCAATGAGCAGTTCTTC. Its protein is CSVERDRGNEQFF.